A single sample is the source of the 6 T cell receptor beta chains below, sequenced in a study of shared clonotypes between healthy human individuals. Assay: immunoSEQ multiplex PCR; the TCRdb copy retains only in-frame clones and omits some. The sample lists 850,000 to 1,100,000 clones, 77% seen once, with almost 0.9% in the top ten. Sequenced: memory CD4+ T cells from PBMCs. Subset defined: CD45RA-negative fraction. These receptors all stem from a man in his late teens or twenties in good health. Some clones in this sample may be carry-over from other donors' samples.

The chain joins TRBV28 to TRBJ2-1; D may be TRBD1 (5 bases). The CDR3 runs to 14 residues. Trimming pared 5 bases from V and 0 bases from J, leaving 8 bases between. Germline assignment: CDR1 MDHEN and CDR2 SYDVKM. CDR3 bases: TGTGCCAGCAGTGGGGCCGACTCCTACAATGAGCAGTTCTTC. Its protein is CASSGADSYNEQFF.

J is TRBJ1-1 and V is TRBV5-4, with a possible D match to TRBD1 (5 bases). This CDR3 is built from 14 residues. Trimming took off 4 bases at V and 1 base at J, with 11 bases between the two ends. Germline V lookup: CDR1 SGHNT, CDR2 YYREEE (reference sequence). For the CDR3, the DNA is TGTGCCAGCAGCGAGGGACGCTCGAACACTGAAGCTTTCTTT. It codes for CASSEGRSNTEAFF.

This chain connects TRBV2 to TRBJ1-5, with 8 positions matching TRBD1. Losses at the gene ends were 2 bases for V and 5 bases for J; bases not matched to a gene: 2. Germline V gives CDR1 SNHLY, CDR2 FYNNEI. The CDR3 sequence is 14 residues long. CDR3: CASSEQGADQPQHF. DNA for the CDR3: TGTGCCAGCAGTGAACAGGGGGCAGATCAGCCCCAGCATTTT. Full variable domain (missing parts from reference TRBV2 and TRBJ1-5): EPEVTQTPSHQVTQMGQEVILRCVPISNHLYFYWYRQILGQKVEFLVSFYNNEISEKSEIFDDQFSVERPDGSNFTLKIRSTKLEDSAMYFCASSEQGADQPQHFGDGTRLSIL.

The DNA of the CDR3 is TGTGCCAGCAGTCCCCCCCAGGGAGAAAAACTGTTTTTT. Encoded protein: CASSPPQGEKLFF. V gene TRBV6-5 combines with J gene TRBJ1-4; D possibly corresponds to TRBD1 (5 bases). CDR3 length: 13 residues. Per the germline V gene, CDR1 is MNHEY and CDR2 is SVGAGI. V was clipped by 5 bases and J by 8 bases, with 12 bases between them.

The chain recombines TRBV4-1 with TRBJ2-7; D ambiguous. Trimming took off 6 bases at V and 3 bases at J, with 15 bases between the two ends. Germline V gives CDR1 MGHRA, CDR2 YSYEKL. The CDR3 spans 14 residues. In DNA, the CDR3 is TGCGCCAGCAGGCAAACCACGGTGGTCTACGAGCAGTACTTC. The encoded protein is CASRQTTVVYEQYF.

The chain is built from TRBV6-5 and TRBJ1-5; 10 nucleotides align to TRBD1. V trimming: 6 bases; J trimming: 7 bases; junction bases outside the gene matches: 9. Germline V CDR1 and CDR2: MNHEY, SVGAGI. The CDR3 extends over 15 amino acids. CDR3 in amino acids: CASRPPGQGLQPQHF. The CDR3 bases are TGTGCCAGCAGACCCCCGGGACAGGGGTTACAGCCCCAGCATTTT.